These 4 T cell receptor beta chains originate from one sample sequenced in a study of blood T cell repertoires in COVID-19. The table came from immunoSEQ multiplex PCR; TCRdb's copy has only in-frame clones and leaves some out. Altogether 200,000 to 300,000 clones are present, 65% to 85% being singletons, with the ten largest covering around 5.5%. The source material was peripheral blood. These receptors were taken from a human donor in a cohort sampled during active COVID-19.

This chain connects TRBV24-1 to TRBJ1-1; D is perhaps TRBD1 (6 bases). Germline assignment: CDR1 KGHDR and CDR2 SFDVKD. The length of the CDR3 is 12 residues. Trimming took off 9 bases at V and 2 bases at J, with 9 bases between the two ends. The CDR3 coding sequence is TGTGCCACCTCACAGGGAAACACTGAAGCTTTCTTT. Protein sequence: CATSQGNTEAFF.

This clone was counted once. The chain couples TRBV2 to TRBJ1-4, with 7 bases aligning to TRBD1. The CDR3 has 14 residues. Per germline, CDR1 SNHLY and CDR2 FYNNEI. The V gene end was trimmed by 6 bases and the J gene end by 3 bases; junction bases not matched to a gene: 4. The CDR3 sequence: CASSVQGSNEKLFF. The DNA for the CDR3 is TGTGCCAGCAGCGTACAGGGGTCTAATGAAAAACTGTTTTTT.

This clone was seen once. CDR3 protein: CASSFRRDSYEQYF. Written as DNA, the CDR3 is TGTGCCAGCAGCTTTAGGCGGGACAGCTACGAGCAGTACTTC. This chain links TRBV7-9 with TRBJ2-7; maybe TRBD1 (7 bases). Trimming took off 3 bases at V and 3 bases at J, with 12 bases between the two ends. The CDR3 covers 14 residues. CDR1 is SEHNR and CDR2 is FQNEAQ in the germline V gene (reference sequence).

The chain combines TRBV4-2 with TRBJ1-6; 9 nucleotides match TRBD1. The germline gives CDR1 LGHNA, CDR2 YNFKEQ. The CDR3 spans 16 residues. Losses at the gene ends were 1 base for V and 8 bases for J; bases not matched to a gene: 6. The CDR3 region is CASSQGIRTGDSPLHF. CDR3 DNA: TGTGCCAGCAGCCAAGGTATTCGGACAGGGGATTCACCCCTCCACTTT.